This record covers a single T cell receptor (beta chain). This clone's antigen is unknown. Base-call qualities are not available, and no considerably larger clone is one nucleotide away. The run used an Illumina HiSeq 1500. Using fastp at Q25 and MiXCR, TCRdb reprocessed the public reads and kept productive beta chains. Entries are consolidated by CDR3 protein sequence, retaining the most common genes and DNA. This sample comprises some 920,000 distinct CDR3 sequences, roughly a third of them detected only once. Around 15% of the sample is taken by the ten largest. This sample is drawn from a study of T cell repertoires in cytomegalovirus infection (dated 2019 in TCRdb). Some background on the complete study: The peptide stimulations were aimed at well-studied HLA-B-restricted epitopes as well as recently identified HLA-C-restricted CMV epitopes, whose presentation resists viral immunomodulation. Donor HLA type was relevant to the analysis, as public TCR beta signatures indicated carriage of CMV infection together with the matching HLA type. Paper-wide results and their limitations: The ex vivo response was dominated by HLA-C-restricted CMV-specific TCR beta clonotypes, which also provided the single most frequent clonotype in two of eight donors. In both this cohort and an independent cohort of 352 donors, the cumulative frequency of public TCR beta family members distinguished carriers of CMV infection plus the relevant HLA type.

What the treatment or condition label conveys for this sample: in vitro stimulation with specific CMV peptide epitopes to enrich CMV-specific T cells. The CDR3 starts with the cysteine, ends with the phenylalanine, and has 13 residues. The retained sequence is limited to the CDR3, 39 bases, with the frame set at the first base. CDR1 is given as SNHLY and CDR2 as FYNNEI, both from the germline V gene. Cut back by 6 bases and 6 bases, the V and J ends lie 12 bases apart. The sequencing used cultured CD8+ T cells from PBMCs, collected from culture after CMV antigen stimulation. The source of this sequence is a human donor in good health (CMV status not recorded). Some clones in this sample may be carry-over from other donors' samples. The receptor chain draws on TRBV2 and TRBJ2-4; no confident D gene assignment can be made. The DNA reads TGTGCCAGCAGAGAGGTTCCCAGAAACATTCAGTACTTC. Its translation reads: CASREVPRNIQYF.